These 12 T cell receptor beta chains were all obtained from the same sample, sequenced in a study of blood T cell repertoires in COVID-19. Assay used: immunoSEQ multiplex PCR; TCRdb lists only in-frame clones, some missing. This table holds tens of thousands of clones, 70% to 90% found once. Sequencing used peripheral blood. These receptors were collected from a woman aged 60-75 years with acute or convalescent COVID-19.

Comment on this clone: The sample contains more than one DNA sequence encoding this CDR3. The V gene is TRBV24-1, the J gene TRBJ2-7; D is perhaps TRBD1 (5 bases). This CDR3 spans 13 amino acids. The germline V and J ends were trimmed by 4 bases and 2 bases, with 8 bases remaining between them. Germline V gene data show CDR1 as KGHDR and CDR2 as SFDVKD. Written as DNA, the CDR3 is TGTGCCACCAGTGACACAGGAACCTACGAGCAGTACTTC. Its translation: CATSDTGTYEQYF.

The sample holds one count of this clone. V usage is TRBV12-3 or TRBV12-4 and J usage is TRBJ1-2; no clear D. There are 11 residues in the CDR3. The V gene lost 3 bases and the J gene lost 8 bases, with 7 bases spanning the gap. This CDR3 reads CASSFAGGYTF. The CDR3 DNA sequence: TGTGCCAGCAGTTTTGCGGGCGGCTACACCTTC.

In regard to this clone: At one end, the junction sequence differs from germline, possibly due to a read error. The gene calls are TRBV19 and TRBJ2-6, with 7 bases identical to TRBD2. Germline CDR1 LNHDA, CDR2 SQIVND (reference sequence). The CDR3 has 16 amino acids. Here the CDR3 DNA reads TGTGCCAGTAGTAGGAAGACTAGCTCTGGGGCCAACGTTCTGACTTTC. Protein sequence: CASSRKTSSGANVLTF.

The rearrangement links TRBV28 to TRBJ2-1; 14 nucleotides match TRBD2. Germline V gives CDR1 MDHEN, CDR2 SYDVKM. The CDR3 is 16 amino acids. V was clipped by 2 bases and J by 9 bases; unmatched bases: 6. The CDR3 region is CASSLTGLAGVGEQFF. CDR3 sequence (DNA): TGTGCCAGCAGTTTAACGGGACTAGCGGGAGTAGGTGAGCAGTTCTTC.

CDR3 in amino acids: CASTLRLANSYEQYF. CDR3 nucleotides: TGTGCCAGCACTCTCAGGCTAGCGAACTCCTACGAGCAGTACTTC. The V call is TRBV2, the J call TRBJ2-7, with D maybe TRBD2 (6 bases). The CDR3 has 15 residues. V lost 7 bases and J 0 bases, leaving 16 bases between the germline ends. Looked up from germline, CDR1 is SNHLY and CDR2 is FYNNEI.

The V and J genes are TRBV2 and TRBJ1-1; no clear D. This CDR3 comprises 15 residues. Trimming left V 8 bases short and J 6 bases short, with 22 bases between. Germline lookup yields CDR1 SNHLY and CDR2 FYNNEI. The CDR3 protein is CASGLGVSLGAEAFF. The CDR3 DNA reads as TGTGCCAGCGGTCTCGGGGTTTCACTCGGCGCTGAAGCTTTCTTT.

The chain couples TRBV12-3 or TRBV12-4 to TRBJ2-2; D perhaps matches TRBD1 (6 bases). V gave up 5 bases and J gave up 5 bases, with 9 bases separating them. The length of the CDR3 is 13 residues. The CDR3 loop is CASSIQGTGELFF. CDR3 DNA: TGTGCCAGCAGTATACAGGGTACCGGGGAGCTGTTTTTT.

The chain employs TRBV28 and TRBJ2-5; the match to TRBD2 covers 9 bases. This CDR3 has 14 residues. Germline V CDR1 and CDR2: MDHEN, SYDVKM. The V segment lost 4 bases and the J segment 6 bases; nucleotides outside the gene matches: 6. The CDR3 sequence: CASSWGGGAKTQYF. CDR3 DNA sequence: TGTGCCAGCAGTTGGGGCGGGGGGGCCAAGACCCAGTACTTC.

The gene calls are TRBV5-6 and TRBJ2-7, with D perhaps matching TRBD1 (6 bases). From germline, CDR1 is SGHDT and CDR2 YYEEEE. The CDR3 covers 15 residues. V shed 4 bases and J shed 0 bases, with 14 bases lying between them. CDR3 bases: TGTGCCAGCAGCGGAGACAGGCGCCTCTCCTACGAGCAGTACTTC. Encoded protein: CASSGDRRLSYEQYF.

This chain connects TRBV30 to TRBJ1-5; a possible D gene is TRBD1 (5 bases). The germline V gene encodes CDR1 GTSNPN and CDR2 SVGIG (reference sequence). V was shortened by 0 bases and J by 0 bases, with 12 bases between the two germline ends. The CDR3 runs to 16 residues. The CDR3 nucleotides read TGTGCCTGGAGTGTCGGACACCTCAGTAGCAATCAGCCCCAGCATTTT. It translates to CAWSVGHLSSNQPQHF.

This clone was recorded once. J is TRBJ1-2 and V is TRBV2; possibly TRBD1 for D (6 bases). V was shortened by 5 bases and J by 5 bases, with 9 bases between the two germline ends. Germline values: CDR1 SNHLY, CDR2 FYNNEI. The CDR3 spans 12 residues. The CDR3 bases are TGTGCCAGCAGTACTACAGGGTATGGCTACACCTTC. Translation gives CASSTTGYGYTF.

This clone came up a few times. This rearrangement joins TRBV2 to TRBJ1-4; D perhaps matches TRBD1 (5 bases). V lost 7 bases and J 7 bases, leaving 13 bases between the germline ends. Germline-derived CDR1 and CDR2 are SNHLY and FYNNEI. CDR3 length: 13 amino acids. As DNA, the CDR3 is TGTGCCAGCAAGACAGCCGTTGGTGAAAAACTGTTTTTT. This sequence encodes CASKTAVGEKLFF.